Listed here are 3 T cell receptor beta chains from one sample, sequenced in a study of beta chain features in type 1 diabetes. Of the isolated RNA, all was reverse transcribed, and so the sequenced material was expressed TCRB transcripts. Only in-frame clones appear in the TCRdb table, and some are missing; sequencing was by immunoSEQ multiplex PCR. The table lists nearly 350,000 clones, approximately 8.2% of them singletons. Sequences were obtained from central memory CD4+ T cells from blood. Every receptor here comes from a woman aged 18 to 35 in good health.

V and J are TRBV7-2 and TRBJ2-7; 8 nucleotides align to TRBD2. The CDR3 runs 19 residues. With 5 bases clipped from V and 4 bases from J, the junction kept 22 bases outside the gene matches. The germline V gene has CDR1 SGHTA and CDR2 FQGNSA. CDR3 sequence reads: CASSPAPYRGRIGNYEQYF. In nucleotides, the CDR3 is TGTGCCAGCAGCCCCGCGCCTTATCGCGGGAGGATTGGGAATTACGAGCAGTACTTC.

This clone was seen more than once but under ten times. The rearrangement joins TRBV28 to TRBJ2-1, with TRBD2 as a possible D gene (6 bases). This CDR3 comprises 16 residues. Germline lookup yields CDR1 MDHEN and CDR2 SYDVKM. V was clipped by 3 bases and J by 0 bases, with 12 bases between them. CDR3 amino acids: CASSLESGSSYNEQFF. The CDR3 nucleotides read TGTGCCAGCAGTTTGGAGTCCGGGAGCTCCTACAATGAGCAGTTCTTC.

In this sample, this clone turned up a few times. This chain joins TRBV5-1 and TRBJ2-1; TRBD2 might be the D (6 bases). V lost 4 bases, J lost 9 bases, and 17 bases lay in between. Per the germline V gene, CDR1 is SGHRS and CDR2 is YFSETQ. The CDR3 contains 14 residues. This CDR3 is CASSPWQGAGEQFF. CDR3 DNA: TGCGCCAGCAGCCCGTGGCAGGGAGCGGGTGAGCAGTTCTTC.